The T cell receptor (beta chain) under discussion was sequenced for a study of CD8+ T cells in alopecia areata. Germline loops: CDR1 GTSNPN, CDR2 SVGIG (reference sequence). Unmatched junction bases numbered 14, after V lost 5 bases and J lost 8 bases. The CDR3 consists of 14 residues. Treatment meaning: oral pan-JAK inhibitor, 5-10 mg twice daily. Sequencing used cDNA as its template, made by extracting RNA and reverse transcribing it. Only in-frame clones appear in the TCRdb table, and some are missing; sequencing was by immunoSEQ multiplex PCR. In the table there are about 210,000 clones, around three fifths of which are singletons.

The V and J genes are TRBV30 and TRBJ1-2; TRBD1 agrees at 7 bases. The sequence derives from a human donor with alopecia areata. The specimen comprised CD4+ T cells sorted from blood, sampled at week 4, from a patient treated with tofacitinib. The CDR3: CAWSKADRAGGYTF. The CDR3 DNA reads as TGTGCCTGGTCAAAGGCCGACAGGGCTGGAGGCTACACCTTC.